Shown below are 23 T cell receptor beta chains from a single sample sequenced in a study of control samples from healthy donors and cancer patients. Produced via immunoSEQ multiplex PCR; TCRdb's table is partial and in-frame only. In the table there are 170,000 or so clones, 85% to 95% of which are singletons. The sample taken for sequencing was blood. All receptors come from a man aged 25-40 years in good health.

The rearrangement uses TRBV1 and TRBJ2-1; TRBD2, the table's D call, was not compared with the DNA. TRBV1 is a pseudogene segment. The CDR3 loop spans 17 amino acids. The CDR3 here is CTSSQDLGGGPFGGQFF. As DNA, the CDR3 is TGCACCAGCAGCCAAGATCTCGGCGGGGGGCCTTTTGGTGGGCAGTTCTTC.

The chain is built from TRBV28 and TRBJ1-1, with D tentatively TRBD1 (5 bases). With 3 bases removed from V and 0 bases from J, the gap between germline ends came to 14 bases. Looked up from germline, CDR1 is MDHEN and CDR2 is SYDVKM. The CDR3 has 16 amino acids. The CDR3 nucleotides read TGTGCCAGCAGTTTCAGGCAGGGCGGGGTGAACACTGAAGCTTTCTTT. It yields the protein CASSFRQGGVNTEAFF.

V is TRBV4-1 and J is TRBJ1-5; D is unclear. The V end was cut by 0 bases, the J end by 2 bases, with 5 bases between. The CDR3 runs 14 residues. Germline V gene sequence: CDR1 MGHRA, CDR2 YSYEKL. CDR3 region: CASSQDGRNQPQHF. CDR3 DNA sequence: TGCGCCAGCAGCCAAGATGGACGCAATCAGCCCCAGCATTTT.

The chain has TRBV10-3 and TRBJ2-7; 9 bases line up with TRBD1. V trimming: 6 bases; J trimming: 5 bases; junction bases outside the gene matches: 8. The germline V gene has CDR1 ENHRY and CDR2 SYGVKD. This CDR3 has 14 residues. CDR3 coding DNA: TGTGCCATCAGCGGGACAGGGTTAATGAACGAGCAGTACTTC. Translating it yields CAISGTGLMNEQYF.

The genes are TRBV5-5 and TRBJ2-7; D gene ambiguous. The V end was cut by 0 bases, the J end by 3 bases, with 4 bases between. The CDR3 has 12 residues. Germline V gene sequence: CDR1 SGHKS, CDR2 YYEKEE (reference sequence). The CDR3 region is CASSLEYYEQYF. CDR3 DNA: TGTGCCAGCAGCTTGGAGTACTACGAGCAGTACTTC.

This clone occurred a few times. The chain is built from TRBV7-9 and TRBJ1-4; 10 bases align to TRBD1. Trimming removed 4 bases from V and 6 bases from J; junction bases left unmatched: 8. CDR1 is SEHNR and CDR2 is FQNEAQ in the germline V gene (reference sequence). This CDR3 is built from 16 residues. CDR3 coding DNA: TGTGCCAGCAGCTCGCCGTTCGGGACAGGGGATGAAAAACTGTTTTTT. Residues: CASSSPFGTGDEKLFF. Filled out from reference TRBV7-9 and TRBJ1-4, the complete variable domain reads DTGVSQNPRHKITKRGQNVTFRCDPISEHNRLYWYRQTLGQGPEFLTYFQNEAQLEKSRLLSDRFSAERPKGSFSTLEIQRTEQGDSAMYLCASSSPFGTGDEKLFFGSGTQLSVL.

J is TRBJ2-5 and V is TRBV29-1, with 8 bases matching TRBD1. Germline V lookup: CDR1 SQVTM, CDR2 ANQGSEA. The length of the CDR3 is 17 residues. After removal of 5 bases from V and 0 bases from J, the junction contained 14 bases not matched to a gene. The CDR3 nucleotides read TGCAGCGTTCGTGGGGCTGGACAGGGCATACACCAAGAGACCCAGTACTTC. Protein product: CSVRGAGQGIHQETQYF.

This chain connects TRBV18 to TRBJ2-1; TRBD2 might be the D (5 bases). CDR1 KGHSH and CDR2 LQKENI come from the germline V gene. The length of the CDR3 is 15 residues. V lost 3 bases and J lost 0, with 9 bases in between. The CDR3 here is CASSPGAGSYNEQFF. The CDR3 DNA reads TGTGCCAGCTCACCGGGAGCAGGCTCCTACAATGAGCAGTTCTTC.

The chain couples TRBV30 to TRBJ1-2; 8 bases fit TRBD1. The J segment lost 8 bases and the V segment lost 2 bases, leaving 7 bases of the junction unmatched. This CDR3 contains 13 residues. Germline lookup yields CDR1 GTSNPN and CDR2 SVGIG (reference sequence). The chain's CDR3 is CAWSRQGAGGYTF. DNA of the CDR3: TGTGCCTGGAGTCGGCAGGGGGCGGGAGGCTACACCTTC.

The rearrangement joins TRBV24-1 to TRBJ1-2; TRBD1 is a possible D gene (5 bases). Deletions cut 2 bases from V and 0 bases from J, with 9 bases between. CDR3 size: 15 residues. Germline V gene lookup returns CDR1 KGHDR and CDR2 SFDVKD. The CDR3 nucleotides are TGTGCCACCAGTGATTCCGGGACTCCTAACTATGGCTACACCTTC. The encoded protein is CATSDSGTPNYGYTF.

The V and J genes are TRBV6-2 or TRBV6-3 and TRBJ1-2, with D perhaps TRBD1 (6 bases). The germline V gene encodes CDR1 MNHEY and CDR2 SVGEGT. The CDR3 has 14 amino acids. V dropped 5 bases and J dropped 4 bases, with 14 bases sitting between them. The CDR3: CASSHRTVFYGYTF. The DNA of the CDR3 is TGTGCCAGCAGTCACCGGACAGTCTTCTATGGCTACACCTTC.

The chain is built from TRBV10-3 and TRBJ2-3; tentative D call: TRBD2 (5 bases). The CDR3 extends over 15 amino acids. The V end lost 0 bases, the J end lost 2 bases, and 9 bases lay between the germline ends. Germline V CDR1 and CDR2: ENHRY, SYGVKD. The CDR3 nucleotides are TGTGCCATCAGTGAGTCGGGCGGGCACACAGATACGCAGTATTTT. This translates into CAISESGGHTDTQYF.

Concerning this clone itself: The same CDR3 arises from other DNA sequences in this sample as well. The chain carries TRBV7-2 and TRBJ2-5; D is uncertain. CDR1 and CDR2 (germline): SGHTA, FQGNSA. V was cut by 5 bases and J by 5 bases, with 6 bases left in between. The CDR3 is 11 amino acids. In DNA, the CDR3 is TGTGCCAGCAGCCCCCTGGAGACCCAGTACTTC. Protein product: CASSPLETQYF.

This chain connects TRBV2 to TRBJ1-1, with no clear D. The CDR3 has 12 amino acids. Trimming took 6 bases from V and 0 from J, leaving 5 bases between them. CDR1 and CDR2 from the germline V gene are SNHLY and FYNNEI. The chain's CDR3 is CASSFMNTEAFF. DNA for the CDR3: TGTGCCAGCAGCTTTATGAACACTGAAGCTTTCTTT.

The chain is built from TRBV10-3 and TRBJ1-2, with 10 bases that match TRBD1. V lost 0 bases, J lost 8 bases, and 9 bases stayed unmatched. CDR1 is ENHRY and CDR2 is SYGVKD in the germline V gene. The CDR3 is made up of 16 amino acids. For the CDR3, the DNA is TGTGCCATCAGTGAGTCGACAGGGGGCAATATAAGGGGCTACACCTTC. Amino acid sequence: CAISESTGGNIRGYTF.

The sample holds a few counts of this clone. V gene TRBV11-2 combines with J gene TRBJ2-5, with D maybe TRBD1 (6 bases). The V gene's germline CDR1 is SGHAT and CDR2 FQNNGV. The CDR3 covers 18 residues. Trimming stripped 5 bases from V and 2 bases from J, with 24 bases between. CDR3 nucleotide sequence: TGTGCCAGCAGCGCCTTCGGGACAAAAATGCTCCGACAAGAGACCCAGTACTTC. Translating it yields CASSAFGTKMLRQETQYF.

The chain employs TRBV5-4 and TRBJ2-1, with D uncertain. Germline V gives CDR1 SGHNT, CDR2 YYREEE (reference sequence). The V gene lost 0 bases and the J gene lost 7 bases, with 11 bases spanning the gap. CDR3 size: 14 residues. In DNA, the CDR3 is TGTGCCAGCAGCTTGGGATCAGGCCCAAATGAGCAGTTCTTC. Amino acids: CASSLGSGPNEQFF.

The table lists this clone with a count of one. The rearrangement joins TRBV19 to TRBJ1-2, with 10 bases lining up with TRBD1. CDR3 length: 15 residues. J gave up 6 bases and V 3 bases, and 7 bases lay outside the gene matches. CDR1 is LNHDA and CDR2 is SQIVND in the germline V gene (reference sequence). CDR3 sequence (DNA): TGTGCCAGTAGTATCATGGGGACAGGGGATAATGGCTACACCTTC. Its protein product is CASSIMGTGDNGYTF.

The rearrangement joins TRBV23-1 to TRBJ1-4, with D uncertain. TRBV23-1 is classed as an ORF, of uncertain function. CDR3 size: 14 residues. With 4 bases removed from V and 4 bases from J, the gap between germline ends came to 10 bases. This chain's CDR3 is CASSPAPGNEKLFF. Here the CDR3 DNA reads TGCGCCAGCAGTCCTGCGCCGGGTAATGAAAAACTGTTTTTT.

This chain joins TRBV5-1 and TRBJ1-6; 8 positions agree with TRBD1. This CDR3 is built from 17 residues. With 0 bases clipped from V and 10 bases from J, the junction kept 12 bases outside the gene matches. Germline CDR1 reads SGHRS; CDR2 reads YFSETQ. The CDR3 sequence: CASSLAGKQGVASPLHF. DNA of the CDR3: TGCGCCAGCAGCTTGGCCGGGAAACAGGGGGTGGCATCACCCCTCCACTTT.

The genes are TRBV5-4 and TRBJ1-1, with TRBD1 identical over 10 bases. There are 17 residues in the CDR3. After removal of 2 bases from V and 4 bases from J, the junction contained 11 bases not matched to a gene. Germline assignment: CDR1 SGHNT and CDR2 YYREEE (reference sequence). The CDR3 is CASSLRDRGRLGTEAFF. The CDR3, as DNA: TGTGCCAGCAGCTTAAGAGACAGGGGGCGTCTGGGCACTGAAGCTTTCTTT. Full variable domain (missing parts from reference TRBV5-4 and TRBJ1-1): ETGVTQSPTHLIKTRGQQVTLRCSSQSGHNTVSWYQQALGQGPQFIFQYYREEENGRGNFPPRFSGLQFPNYSSELNVNALELDDSALYLCASSLRDRGRLGTEAFFGQGTRLTVV.

The CDR3 reads CASSPGPGHEQFF. CDR3 coding DNA: TGTGCCAGCAGTCCCGGGCCCGGGCATGAGCAGTTCTTC. J is TRBJ2-1 and V is TRBV27; D uncertain. This CDR3 spans 13 amino acids. In germline, CDR1 is MNHEY, CDR2 SMNVEV (reference sequence). The ends were cut back, 5 bases at V and 8 bases at J, with 13 bases in the middle.

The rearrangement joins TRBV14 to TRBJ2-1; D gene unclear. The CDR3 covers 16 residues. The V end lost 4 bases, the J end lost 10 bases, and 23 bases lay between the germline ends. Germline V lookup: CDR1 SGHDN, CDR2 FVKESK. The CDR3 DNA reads TGTGCCAGCAGCCCCCCGGACGTGGGTAGGGTGGGCGAGCAGTTCTTC. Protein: CASSPPDVGRVGEQFF. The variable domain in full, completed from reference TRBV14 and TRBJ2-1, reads EAGVTQFPSHSVIEKGQTVTLRCDPISGHDNLYWYRRVMGKEIKFLLHFVKESKQDESGMPNNRFLAERTGGTYSTLKVQPAELEDSGVYFCASSPPDVGRVGEQFFGPGTRLTVL.